Listed here is a single TCR beta chain. Its specificity is not known. Trimming stripped 4 bases from V and 0 bases from J, with 15 bases between. This CDR3 is 16 amino acids long. Germline CDR1 SEHNR, CDR2 FQNEAQ (reference sequence). This sample was included in a study of shared clonotypes between healthy human individuals. Study-wide results and limits: Between several donors, naive CD4 clonotypes were shared at a level of around 4.9%. The study generally estimated greater richness for naive than memory subsets. Few donors limited the genetic and exposure-history diversity represented.

Assay used: immunoSEQ multiplex PCR; TCRdb lists only in-frame clones, some missing. The profile shows about 2 million clones, over 85% of them singletons. Naive CD8 cells lacked CD45RO, underwent positive selection for CCR7 and left out terminally differentiated effector memory CD45RA+ cells. V is TRBV7-9 and J is TRBJ1-1; D is undetermined. This TCR derives from a man between 18 and 35 years old in good health. Sequenced material: naive CD8+ T cells sorted from blood. The DNA of the CDR3 is TGTGCCAGCAGCTCCACCGTAGGAGGGATGAACACTGAAGCTTTCTTT. It specifies CASSSTVGGMNTEAFF.